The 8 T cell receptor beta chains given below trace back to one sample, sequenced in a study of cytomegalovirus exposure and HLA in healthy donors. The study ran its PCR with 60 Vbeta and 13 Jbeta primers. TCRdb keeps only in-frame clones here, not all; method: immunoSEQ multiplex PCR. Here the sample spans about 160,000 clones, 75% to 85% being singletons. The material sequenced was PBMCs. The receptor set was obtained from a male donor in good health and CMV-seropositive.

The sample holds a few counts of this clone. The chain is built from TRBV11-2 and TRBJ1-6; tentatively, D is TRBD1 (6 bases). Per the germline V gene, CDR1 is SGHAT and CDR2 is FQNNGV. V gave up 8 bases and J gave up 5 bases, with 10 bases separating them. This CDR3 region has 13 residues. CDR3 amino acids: CASRGGDNSPLHF. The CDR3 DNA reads TGTGCCAGCCGAGGGGGGGATAATTCACCCCTCCACTTT.

In nucleotides, the CDR3 is TGTGCCAGCAAGGCAGGAAGTCTAGCTTGGGAGACCCAGTACTTC. It specifies CASKAGSLAWETQYF. The chain links TRBV27 to TRBJ2-5; TRBD2 might be the D (5 bases). This CDR3 comprises 15 residues. Germline CDR1 reads MNHEY; CDR2 reads SMNVEV (reference sequence). V shed 7 bases and J shed 5 bases, with 20 bases lying between them.

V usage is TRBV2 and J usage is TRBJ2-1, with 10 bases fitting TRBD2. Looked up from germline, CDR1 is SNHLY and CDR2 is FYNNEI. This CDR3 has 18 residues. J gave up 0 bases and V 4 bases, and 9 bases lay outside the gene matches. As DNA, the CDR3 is TGTGCCAGCAGTGGAACTAGCGGGGCCCCACACTCCTACAATGAGCAGTTCTTC. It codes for CASSGTSGAPHSYNEQFF. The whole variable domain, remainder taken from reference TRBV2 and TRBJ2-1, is EPEVTQTPSHQVTQMGQEVILRCVPISNHLYFYWYRQILGQKVEFLVSFYNNEISEKSEIFDDQFSVERPDGSNFTLKIRSTKLEDSAMYFCASSGTSGAPHSYNEQFFGPGTRLTVL.

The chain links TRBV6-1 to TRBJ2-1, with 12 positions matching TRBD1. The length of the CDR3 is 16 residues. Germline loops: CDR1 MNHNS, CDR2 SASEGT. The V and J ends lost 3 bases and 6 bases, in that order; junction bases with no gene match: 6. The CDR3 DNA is TGTGCCAGCAGTGATGCGGGACAGGGGGCTTCCAATGAGCAGTTCTTC. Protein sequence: CASSDAGQGASNEQFF.

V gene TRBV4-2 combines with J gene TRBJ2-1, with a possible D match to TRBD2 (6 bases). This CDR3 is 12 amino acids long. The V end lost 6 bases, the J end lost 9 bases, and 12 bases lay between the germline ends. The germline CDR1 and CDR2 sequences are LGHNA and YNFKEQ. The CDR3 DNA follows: TGTGCCAGCAGACCGCCCGGGGGTGAGCAGTTCTTC. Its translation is CASRPPGGEQFF.

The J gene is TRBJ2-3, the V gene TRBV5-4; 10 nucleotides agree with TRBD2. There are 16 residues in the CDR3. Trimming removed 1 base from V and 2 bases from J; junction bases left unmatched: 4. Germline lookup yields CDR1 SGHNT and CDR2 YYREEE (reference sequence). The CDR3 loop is CASSLKTSGNTDTQYF. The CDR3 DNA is TGTGCCAGCAGCTTGAAAACTAGCGGGAACACAGATACGCAGTATTTT.

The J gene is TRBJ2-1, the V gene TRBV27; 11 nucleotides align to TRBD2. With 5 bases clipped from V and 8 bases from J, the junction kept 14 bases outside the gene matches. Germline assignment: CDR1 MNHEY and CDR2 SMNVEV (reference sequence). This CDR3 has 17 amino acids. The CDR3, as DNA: TGTGCCAGCAGTCCCCTGGCCTTTAGCGGGGGGGCCGATGAGCAGTTCTTC. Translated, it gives CASSPLAFSGGADEQFF.

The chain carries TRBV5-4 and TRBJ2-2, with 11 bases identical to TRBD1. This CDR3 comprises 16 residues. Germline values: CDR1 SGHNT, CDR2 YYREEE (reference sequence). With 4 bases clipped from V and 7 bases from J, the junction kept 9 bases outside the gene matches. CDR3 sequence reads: CASSVSRDRGIGELFF. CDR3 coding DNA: TGTGCCAGCAGCGTGTCCCGGGACAGGGGGATCGGGGAGCTGTTTTTT. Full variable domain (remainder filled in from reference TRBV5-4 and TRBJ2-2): ETGVTQSPTHLIKTRGQQVTLRCSSQSGHNTVSWYQQALGQGPQFIFQYYREEENGRGNFPPRFSGLQFPNYSSELNVNALELDDSALYLCASSVSRDRGIGELFFGEGSRLTVL.